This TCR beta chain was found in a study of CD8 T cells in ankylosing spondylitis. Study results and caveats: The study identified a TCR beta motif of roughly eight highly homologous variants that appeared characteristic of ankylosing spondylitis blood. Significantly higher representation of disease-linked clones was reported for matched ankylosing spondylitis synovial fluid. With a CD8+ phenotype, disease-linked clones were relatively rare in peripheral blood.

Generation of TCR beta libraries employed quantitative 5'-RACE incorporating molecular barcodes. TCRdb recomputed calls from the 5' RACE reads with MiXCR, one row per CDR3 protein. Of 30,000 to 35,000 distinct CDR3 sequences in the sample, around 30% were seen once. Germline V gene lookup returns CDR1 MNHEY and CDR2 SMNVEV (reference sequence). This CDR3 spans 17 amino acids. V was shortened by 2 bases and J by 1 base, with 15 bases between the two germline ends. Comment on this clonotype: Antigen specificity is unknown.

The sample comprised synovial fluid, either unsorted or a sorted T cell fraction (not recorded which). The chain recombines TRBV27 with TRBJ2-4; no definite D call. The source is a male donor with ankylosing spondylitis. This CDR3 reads CASSLKAGLGAKNIQYF. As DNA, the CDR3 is TGTGCCAGCAGTTTAAAGGCCGGCTTAGGTGCCAAAAACATTCAGTACTTC.